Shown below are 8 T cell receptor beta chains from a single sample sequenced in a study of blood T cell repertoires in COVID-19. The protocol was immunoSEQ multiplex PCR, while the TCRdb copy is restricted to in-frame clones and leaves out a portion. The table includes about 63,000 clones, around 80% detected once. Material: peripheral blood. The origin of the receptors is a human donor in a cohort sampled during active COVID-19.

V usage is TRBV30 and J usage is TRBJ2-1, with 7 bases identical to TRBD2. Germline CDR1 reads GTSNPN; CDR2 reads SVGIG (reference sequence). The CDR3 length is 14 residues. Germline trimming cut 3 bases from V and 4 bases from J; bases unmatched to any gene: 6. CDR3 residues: CAWRGGGYYNEQFF. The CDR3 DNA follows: TGTGCCTGGAGAGGCGGGGGATATTACAATGAGCAGTTCTTC.

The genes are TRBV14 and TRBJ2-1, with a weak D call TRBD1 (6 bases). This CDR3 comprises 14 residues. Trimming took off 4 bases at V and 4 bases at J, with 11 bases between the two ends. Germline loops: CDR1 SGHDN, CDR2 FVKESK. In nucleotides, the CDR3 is TGTGCCAGCAGCCCGGGACAAATTTACAATGAGCAGTTCTTC. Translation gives CASSPGQIYNEQFF.

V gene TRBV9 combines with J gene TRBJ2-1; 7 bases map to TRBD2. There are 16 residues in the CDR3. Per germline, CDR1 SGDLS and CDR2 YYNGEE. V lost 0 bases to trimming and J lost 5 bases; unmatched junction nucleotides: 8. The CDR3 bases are TGTGCCAGCAGCGTAGGCGGGTTAGCGGGTGACAATGAGCAGTTCTTC. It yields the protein CASSVGGLAGDNEQFF.

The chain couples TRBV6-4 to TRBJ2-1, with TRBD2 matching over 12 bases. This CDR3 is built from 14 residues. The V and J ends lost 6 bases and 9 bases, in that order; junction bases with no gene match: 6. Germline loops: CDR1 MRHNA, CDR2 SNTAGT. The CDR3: CASRGLAGAGEQFF. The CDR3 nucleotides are TGTGCCAGCAGGGGACTAGCGGGTGCTGGTGAGCAGTTCTTC.

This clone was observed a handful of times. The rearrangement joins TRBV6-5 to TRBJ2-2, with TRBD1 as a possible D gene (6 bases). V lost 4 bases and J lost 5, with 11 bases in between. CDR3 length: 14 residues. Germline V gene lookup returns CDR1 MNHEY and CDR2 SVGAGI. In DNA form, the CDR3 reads TGTGCCAGCAGTTCCAACAGGGAGACCGGGGAGCTGTTTTTT. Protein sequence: CASSSNRETGELFF.

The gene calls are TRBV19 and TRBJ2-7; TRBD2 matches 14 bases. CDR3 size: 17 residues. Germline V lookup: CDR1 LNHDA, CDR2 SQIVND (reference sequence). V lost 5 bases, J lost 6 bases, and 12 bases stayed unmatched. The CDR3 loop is CASSFRLAGGPSSEQYF. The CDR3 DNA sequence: TGTGCCAGTAGTTTCAGACTAGCGGGAGGGCCTTCCAGCGAGCAGTACTTC.

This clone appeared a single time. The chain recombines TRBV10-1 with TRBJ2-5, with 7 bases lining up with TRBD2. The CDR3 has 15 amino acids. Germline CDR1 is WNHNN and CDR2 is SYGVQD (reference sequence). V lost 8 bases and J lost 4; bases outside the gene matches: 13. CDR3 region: CASSGGRVKGETQYF. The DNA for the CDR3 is TGCGCCAGCTCGGGAGGCCGGGTGAAAGGAGAGACCCAGTACTTC.

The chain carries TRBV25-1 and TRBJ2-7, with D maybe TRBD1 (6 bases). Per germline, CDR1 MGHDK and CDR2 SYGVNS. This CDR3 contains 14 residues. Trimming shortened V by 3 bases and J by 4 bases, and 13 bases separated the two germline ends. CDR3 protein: CASSEGHPLYEQYF. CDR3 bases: TGTGCCAGCAGTGAGGGACACCCTTTGTACGAGCAGTACTTC.